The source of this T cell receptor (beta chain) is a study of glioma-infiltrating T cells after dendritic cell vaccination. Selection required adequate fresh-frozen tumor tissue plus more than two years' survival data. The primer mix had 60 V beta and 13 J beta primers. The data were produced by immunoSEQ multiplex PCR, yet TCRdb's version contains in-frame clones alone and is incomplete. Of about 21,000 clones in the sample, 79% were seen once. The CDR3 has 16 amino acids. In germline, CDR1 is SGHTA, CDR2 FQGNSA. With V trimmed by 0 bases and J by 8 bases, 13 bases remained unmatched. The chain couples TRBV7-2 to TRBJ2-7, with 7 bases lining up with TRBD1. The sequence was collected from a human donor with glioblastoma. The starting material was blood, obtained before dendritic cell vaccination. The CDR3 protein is CASSLAGDSGRVKQYF. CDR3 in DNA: TGTGCCAGCAGCTTAGCGGGGGACAGTGGACGGGTGAAGCAGTACTTC.